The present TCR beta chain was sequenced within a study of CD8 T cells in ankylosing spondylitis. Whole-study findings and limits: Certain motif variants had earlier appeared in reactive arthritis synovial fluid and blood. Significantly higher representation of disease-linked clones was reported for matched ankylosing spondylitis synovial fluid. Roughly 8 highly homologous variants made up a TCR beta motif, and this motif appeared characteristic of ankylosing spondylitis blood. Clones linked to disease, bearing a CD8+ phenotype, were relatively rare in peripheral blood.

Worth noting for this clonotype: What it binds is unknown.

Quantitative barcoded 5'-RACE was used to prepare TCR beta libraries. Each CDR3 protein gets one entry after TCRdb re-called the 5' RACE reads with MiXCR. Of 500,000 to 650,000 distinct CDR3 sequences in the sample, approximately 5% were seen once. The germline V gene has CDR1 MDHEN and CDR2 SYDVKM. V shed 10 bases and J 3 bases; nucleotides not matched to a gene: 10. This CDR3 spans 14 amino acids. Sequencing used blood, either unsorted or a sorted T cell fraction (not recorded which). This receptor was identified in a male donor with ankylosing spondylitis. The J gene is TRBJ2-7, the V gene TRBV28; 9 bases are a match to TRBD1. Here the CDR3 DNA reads TGTGCCACCCAGGGCCCGGGACAGGGCTACGAGCAGTACTTC. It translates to CATQGPGQGYEQYF.